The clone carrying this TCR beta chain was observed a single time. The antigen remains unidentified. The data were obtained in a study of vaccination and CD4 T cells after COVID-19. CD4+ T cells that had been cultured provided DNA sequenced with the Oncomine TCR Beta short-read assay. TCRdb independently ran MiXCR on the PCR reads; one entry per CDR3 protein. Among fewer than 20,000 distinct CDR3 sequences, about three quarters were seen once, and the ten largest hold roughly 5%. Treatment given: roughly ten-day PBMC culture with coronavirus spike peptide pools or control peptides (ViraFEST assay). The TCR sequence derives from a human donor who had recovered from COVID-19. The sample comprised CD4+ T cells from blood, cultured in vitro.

In DNA form, the CDR3 reads TGTGCCAGCACCCGGACAGGGAGCAATCAGCCCCAGCATTTT. Translation gives CASTRTGSNQPQHF. The V gene is TRBV27, the J gene TRBJ1-5; 8 bases are a match to TRBD1. Trimming cost V 7 bases and J 1 base; bases outside gene matches: 3. CDR1 and CDR2 (germline): MNHEY, SMNVEV (reference sequence). The CDR3 is made up of 14 amino acids.